This T cell receptor beta chain emerged from a study of cytomegalovirus exposure and HLA in healthy donors. The CDR3 has 12 residues. The V gene's germline CDR1 is MNHEY and CDR2 SMNVEV (reference sequence). J was trimmed by 5 bases and V by 7 bases; bases with no gene match: 2. Only in-frame clones appear in the TCRdb table, and some are missing; sequencing was by immunoSEQ multiplex PCR. Here the sample spans around 170,000 clones, 85% being singletons. With respect to this clone: Its antigen is still unknown.

Study-wide points: Cytomegalovirus status was reportedly diagnosed by the classifier with high specificity and sensitivity. Despite most TCR sequences being rare, some public TCRs occurred in many donors.

The source of this sequence is a man younger than 30 in good health and CMV-seropositive. The sample taken for sequencing was PBMCs. The chain uses TRBV27 and TRBJ2-1; 7 bases align to TRBD2. The CDR3: CASIGRNNEQFF. The CDR3 DNA sequence: TGTGCCAGCATCGGGAGGAACAATGAGCAGTTCTTC.